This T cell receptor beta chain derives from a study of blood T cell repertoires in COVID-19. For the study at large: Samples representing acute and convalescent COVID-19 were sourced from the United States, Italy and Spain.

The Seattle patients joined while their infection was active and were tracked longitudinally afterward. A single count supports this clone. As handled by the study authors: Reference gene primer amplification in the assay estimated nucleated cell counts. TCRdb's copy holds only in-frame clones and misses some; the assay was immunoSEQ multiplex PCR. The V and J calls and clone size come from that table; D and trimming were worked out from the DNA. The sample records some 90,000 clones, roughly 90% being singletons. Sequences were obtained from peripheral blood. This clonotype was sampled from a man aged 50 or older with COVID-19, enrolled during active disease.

The CDR3 DNA reads as TGCGCCAGCAGCGGAGCCTCGGGGGAGACCCAGTACTTC. Translating it yields CASSGASGETQYF. The rearrangement joins TRBV5-1 to TRBJ2-5, with a possible D match to TRBD2 (5 bases). The germline V gene encodes CDR1 SGHRS and CDR2 YFSETQ. Trimming removed 4 bases from V and 5 bases from J, with 12 bases in between. This CDR3 comprises 13 residues.